The next 11 T cell receptor beta chains were all read from a single sample in a study of identical twins. MiXCR, run by TCRdb on the 5' RACE reads, gives a single entry per CDR3 protein. Of about 790,000 distinct CDR3 sequences listed, 18% are singletons. The data also belong to a second study, concerning T cells expressing NK-cell markers.

Sequencing was carried out using PBMCs. These receptors were obtained from a woman younger than 30 in good health.

The chain is built from TRBV7-2 and TRBJ1-1; no clear D. This CDR3 has 14 amino acids. Germline V gene data show CDR1 as SGHTA and CDR2 as FQGNSA. V gave up 5 bases and J gave up 5 bases, with 15 bases separating them. The chain's CDR3 is CASSPPIRGTEAFF. The DNA for the CDR3 is TGTGCCAGCAGCCCACCGATTAGAGGGACTGAAGCTTTCTTT.

The gene calls are TRBV12-3 or TRBV12-4 and TRBJ2-1, with D maybe TRBD2 (5 bases). CDR3 length: 13 residues. Trimming stripped 9 bases from V and 9 bases from J, with 18 bases between. The CDR3 nucleotides read TGTGCCAGTACCACTTTGAGGGCGGGTGAGCAGTTCTTC. Translation: CASTTLRAGEQFF.

The chain joins TRBV10-2 to TRBJ2-1, with TRBD2 as a possible D gene (6 bases). The CDR3 loop spans 15 amino acids. The germline V and J ends were trimmed by 9 bases and 2 bases, with 17 bases remaining between them. Germline V gives CDR1 WSHSY, CDR2 SAAADI. CDR3 bases: TGCGCCAGTCGTCTTAGCGGAGCCCCCTACAATGAGCAGTTCTTC. Its translation is CASRLSGAPYNEQFF.

The rearrangement uses TRBV10-1 and TRBJ2-1; D possibly uses TRBD1 or TRBD2 (5 bases each). The V end lost 8 bases, the J end lost 8 bases, and 22 bases lay between the germline ends. CDR3 length: 15 amino acids. Germline V lookup: CDR1 WNHNN, CDR2 SYGVQD (reference sequence). DNA for the CDR3: TGCGCCAGCCCCACGGACGAGGGGATACGGGATGAGCAGTTCTTC. Its translation: CASPTDEGIRDEQFF.

This rearrangement joins TRBV12-3 or TRBV12-4 to TRBJ1-1; D perhaps matches TRBD1 (5 bases). The length of the CDR3 is 13 residues. The V gene lost 7 bases and the J gene lost 11 bases, with 20 bases spanning the gap. This chain's CDR3 is CASTLWSGRGAFF. CDR3 nucleotides: TGTGCCAGCACCCTATGGTCGGGGCGCGGGGCTTTCTTT.

The rearrangement links TRBV12-3 or TRBV12-4 to TRBJ2-5; 8 bases are shared with TRBD2. Unmatched junction bases numbered 6, after V lost 7 bases and J lost 5 bases. The CDR3 runs to 13 residues. Here the CDR3 DNA reads TGTGCCAGCACCGGGGGGGCACATGAGACCCAGTACTTC. Amino acids: CASTGGAHETQYF.

This clonotype was seen a few times. This chain connects TRBV20-1 to TRBJ2-7; possible D gene TRBD2, 6 bases. This CDR3 comprises 13 residues. CDR1 DFQATT and CDR2 SNEGSKA come from the germline V gene (reference sequence). With 6 bases removed from V and 0 bases from J, the gap between germline ends came to 12 bases. DNA for the CDR3: TGCAGTGCCCGTAGCGGTCGCTCCTACGAGCAGTACTTC. Protein sequence: CSARSGRSYEQYF.

This chain joins TRBV20-1 and TRBJ1-5; no firm D call. This CDR3 region has 13 residues. V lost 3 bases and J 3 bases, leaving 9 bases between the germline ends. Germline V gene data show CDR1 as DFQATT and CDR2 as SNEGSKA (reference sequence). The chain's CDR3 is CSASRHTNQPQHF. CDR3 DNA sequence: TGCAGTGCTAGTCGACATACCAATCAGCCCCAGCATTTT.

At least ten counts were recorded for this clonotype. J is TRBJ2-1 and V is TRBV7-6, with D unclear. The CDR3 spans 12 residues. Trimming took 2 bases from V and 6 from J, leaving 5 bases between them. CDR1 and CDR2 from the germline V gene are SGHVS and FNYEAQ. The CDR3 loop is CASSLKGNEQFF. The CDR3 coding sequence is TGTGCCAGCAGCTTAAAAGGCAATGAGCAGTTCTTC.

This clonotype was observed a handful of times. J is TRBJ2-5 and V is TRBV20-1; TRBD1 or TRBD2 may be the D gene (5 bases each). In germline, CDR1 is DFQATT, CDR2 SNEGSKA (reference sequence). V dropped 1 base and J dropped 9 bases, with 15 bases sitting between them. This CDR3 comprises 13 residues. The CDR3 here is CSARAGPSGAQYF. The CDR3 nucleotides are TGCAGTGCTAGAGCGGGGCCGAGTGGGGCCCAGTACTTC.

The V and J genes are TRBV20-1 and TRBJ1-2; no reliable D call. Trimming pared 5 bases from V and 8 bases from J, leaving 12 bases between. This CDR3 is 11 amino acids long. Germline CDR1 and CDR2: DFQATT and SNEGSKA (reference sequence). This CDR3 reads CSAHGLGGYTF. As DNA, the CDR3 is TGCAGTGCTCACGGCCTGGGAGGCTACACCTTC.